The clone carrying this T cell receptor (beta chain) showed up just a few times. This record belongs to a study of blood T cell repertoires in COVID-19. Using immunoSEQ multiplex PCR, the repertoire was profiled, and TCRdb retains in-frame clones only, with some absent. The table lists under 150,000 clones, around 76% of them singletons, with roughly 14% in the top ten. Germline CDR1 and CDR2: MGHRA and YSYEKL. The CDR3 sequence is 17 residues long. V dropped 0 bases and J dropped 3; count of bases not matched to a gene: 6. Sequenced sample: peripheral blood. The chain has TRBV4-1 and TRBJ2-2; TRBD1 matches at 8 bases. The receptor was isolated from a man aged 80 or over with acute or convalescent COVID-19. CDR3 protein: CASSQEEWGQDTGELFF. In DNA, the CDR3 is TGCGCCAGCAGCCAAGAGGAGTGGGGACAGGACACCGGGGAGCTGTTTTTT.